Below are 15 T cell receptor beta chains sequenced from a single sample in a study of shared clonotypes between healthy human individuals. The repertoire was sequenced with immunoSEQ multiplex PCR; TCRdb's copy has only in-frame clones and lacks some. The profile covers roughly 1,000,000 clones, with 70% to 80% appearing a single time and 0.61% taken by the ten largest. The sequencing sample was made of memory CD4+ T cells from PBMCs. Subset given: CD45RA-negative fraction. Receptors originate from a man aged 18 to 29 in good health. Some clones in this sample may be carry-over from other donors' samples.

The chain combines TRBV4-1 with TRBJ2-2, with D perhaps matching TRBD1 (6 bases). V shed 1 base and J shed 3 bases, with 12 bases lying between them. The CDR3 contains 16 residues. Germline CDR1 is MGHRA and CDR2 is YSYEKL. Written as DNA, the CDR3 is TGCGCCAGCAGCCAAGGTAACAGGGCGGACACCGGGGAGCTGTTTTTT. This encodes CASSQGNRADTGELFF.

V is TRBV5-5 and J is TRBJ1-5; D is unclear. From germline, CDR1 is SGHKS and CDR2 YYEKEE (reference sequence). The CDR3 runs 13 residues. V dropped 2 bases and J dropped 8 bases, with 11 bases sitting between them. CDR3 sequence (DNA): TGTGCCAGCAGCTTAGGGCGCTTTGAGCCCCAGCATTTT. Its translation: CASSLGRFEPQHF.

CDR3 nucleotides: TGTGCCAGCAGTTCAATCCCTACAGGCCGAGGCCTGGGAGGCTACACCTTC. Translation gives CASSSIPTGRGLGGYTF. The chain combines TRBV28 with TRBJ1-2; tentatively, D is TRBD1 (5 bases). With 4 bases removed from V and 8 bases from J, the gap between germline ends came to 26 bases. CDR3 length equals 17 residues. Germline lookup yields CDR1 MDHEN and CDR2 SYDVKM.

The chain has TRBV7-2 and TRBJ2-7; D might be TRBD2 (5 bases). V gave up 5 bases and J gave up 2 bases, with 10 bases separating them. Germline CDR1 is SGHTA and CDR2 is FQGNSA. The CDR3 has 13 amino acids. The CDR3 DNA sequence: TGTGCCAGCAGCCGTAGCGCCCCCTACGAGCAGTACTTC. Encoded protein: CASSRSAPYEQYF.

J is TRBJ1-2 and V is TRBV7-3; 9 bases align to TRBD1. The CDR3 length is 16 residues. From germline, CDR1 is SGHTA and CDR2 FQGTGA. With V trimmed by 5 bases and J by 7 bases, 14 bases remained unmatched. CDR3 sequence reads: CASSPQPETGGLGYTF. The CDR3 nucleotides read TGTGCCAGCAGCCCCCAACCCGAGACAGGGGGTCTTGGCTACACCTTC.

CDR3 DNA: TGCGCCAGCCGACAGGGGTTCACCGGGGAGCTGTTTTTT. This codes for CASRQGFTGELFF. V is TRBV5-1 and J is TRBJ2-2; TRBD1 matches at 8 bases. The CDR3 sequence is 13 residues long. Germline V gene sequence: CDR1 SGHRS, CDR2 YFSETQ. Trimming removed 7 bases from V and 4 bases from J; junction bases left unmatched: 3.

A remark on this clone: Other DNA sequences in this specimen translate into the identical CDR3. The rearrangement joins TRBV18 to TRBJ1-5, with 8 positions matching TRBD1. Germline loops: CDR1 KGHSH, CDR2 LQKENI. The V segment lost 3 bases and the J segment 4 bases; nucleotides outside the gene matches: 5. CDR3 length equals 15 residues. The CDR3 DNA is TGTGCCAGCTCACCCGGACAGGGAGGGAATCAGCCCCAGCATTTT. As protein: CASSPGQGGNQPQHF. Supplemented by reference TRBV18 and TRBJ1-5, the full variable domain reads NAGVMQNPRHLVRRRGQEARLRCSPMKGHSHVYWYRQLPEEGLKFMVYLQKENIIDESGMPKERFSAEFPKEGPSILRIQQVVRGDSAAYFCASSPGQGGNQPQHFGDGTRLSIL.

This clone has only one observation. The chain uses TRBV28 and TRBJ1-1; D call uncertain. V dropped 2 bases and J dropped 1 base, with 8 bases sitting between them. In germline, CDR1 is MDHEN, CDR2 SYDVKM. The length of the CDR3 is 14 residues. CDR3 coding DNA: TGTGCCAGCAGTTTAATTTTGAAGAACACTGAAGCTTTCTTT. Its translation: CASSLILKNTEAFF.

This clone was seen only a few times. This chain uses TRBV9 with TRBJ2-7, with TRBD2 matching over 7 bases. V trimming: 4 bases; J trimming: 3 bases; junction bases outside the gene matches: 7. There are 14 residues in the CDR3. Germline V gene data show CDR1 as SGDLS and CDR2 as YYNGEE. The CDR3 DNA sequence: TGTGCCAGCAGCCCCCGGACTAGGGGCTACGAGCAGTACTTC. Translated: CASSPRTRGYEQYF.

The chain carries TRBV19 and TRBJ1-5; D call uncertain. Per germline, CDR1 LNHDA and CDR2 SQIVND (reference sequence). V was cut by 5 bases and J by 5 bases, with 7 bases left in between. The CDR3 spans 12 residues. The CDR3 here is CASSLKDQPQHF. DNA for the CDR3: TGTGCCAGTAGTCTGAAGGATCAGCCCCAGCATTTT.

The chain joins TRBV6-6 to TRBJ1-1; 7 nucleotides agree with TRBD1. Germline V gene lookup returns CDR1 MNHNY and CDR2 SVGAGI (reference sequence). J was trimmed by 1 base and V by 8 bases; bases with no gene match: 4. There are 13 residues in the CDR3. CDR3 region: CASHRGRNTEAFF. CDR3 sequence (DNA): TGTGCCAGCCACAGGGGAAGGAACACTGAAGCTTTCTTT.

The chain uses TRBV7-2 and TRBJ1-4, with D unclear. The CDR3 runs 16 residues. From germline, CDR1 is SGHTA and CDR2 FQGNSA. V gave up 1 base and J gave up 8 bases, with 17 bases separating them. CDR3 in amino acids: CASSLGAIRAEEKLFF. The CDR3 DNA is TGTGCCAGCAGCTTAGGGGCTATCAGAGCTGAGGAAAAACTGTTTTTT. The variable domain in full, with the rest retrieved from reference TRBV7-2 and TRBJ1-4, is GAGVSQSPSNKVTEKGKDVELRCDPISGHTALYWYRQSLGQGLEFLIYFQGNSAPDKSGLPSDRFSAERTGGSVSTLTIQRTQQEDSAVYLCASSLGAIRAEEKLFFGSGTQLSVL.

CDR3 sequence: CASSAPGTSNEKLFF. CDR3 sequence (DNA): TGTGCCAGCAGTGCCCCCGGGACCTCTAATGAAAAACTGTTTTTT. This chain uses TRBV28 with TRBJ1-4; a weak D match, TRBD1 (5 bases). Trimming pared 5 bases from V and 3 bases from J, leaving 13 bases between. CDR3 size: 15 residues. Germline V CDR1 and CDR2: MDHEN, SYDVKM. Variable domain in full (rest from reference TRBV28 and TRBJ1-4): DVKVTQSSRYLVKRTGEKVFLECVQDMDHENMFWYRQDPGLGLRLIYFSYDVKMKEKGDIPEGYSVSREKKERFSLILESASTNQTSMYLCASSAPGTSNEKLFFGSGTQLSVL.

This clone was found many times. The CDR3 coding sequence is TGTGCCACCTCTCAGGGGGCTCGGGATGGCTACACCTTC. Translation gives CATSQGARDGYTF. V and J are TRBV5-4 and TRBJ1-2; the match to TRBD1 covers 8 bases. CDR1 SGHNT and CDR2 YYREEE come from the germline V gene (reference sequence). This CDR3 comprises 13 residues. V dropped 9 bases and J dropped 6; count of bases not matched to a gene: 10.

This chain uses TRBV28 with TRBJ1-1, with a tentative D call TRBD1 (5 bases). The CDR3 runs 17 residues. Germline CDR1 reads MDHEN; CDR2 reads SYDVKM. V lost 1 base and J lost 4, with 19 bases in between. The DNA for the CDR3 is TGTGCCAGCAGTTTATCCTGGACACATCTGGGTGGCACTGAAGCTTTCTTT. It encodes CASSLSWTHLGGTEAFF.